A single sample gave rise to the 32 T cell receptor beta chains below, sequenced in a study of CXCR3-negative and CXCR3-positive naive CD8 T cells. The authors made the TRB cDNA libraries by 5' RACE using UMI labels. TCRdb derives one entry per CDR3 protein from the 5' RACE reads, leaving out DNA. The table lists 45,000 or so distinct CDR3 sequences. The specimen was memory CD8+ T cells from blood. The receptors shown here come from a human donor in good health. Some clones in this sample may be carry-over from other donors' samples.

The chain recombines TRBV5-4 with TRBJ1-1; the TRBD1 assignment by TCRdb is unverifiable without DNA. Germline-derived CDR1 and CDR2 are SGHNT and YYREEE (reference sequence). The CDR3 has 12 residues. Here the CDR3 reads CASSSLPGEAFF.

This sequence joins TRBV12-3 or TRBV12-4 and TRBJ2-5; TCRdb proposes TRBD1, but this gene call is untestable without DNA. The CDR3 has 16 amino acids. The chain's CDR3 is CASSLGWGQGRETQYF.

The rearrangement uses TRBV29-1 and TRBJ2-7; TCRdb's D gene call, TRBD1, goes unchecked for lack of DNA. Per the germline V gene, CDR1 is SQVTM and CDR2 is ANQGSEA. There are 12 residues in the CDR3. CDR3 in amino acids: CSVVIEYGNQYF.

This chain joins TRBV12-3 or TRBV12-4 and TRBJ2-3; no DNA is available, so the TRBD1 call from TCRdb remains unchecked. The CDR3 covers 16 residues. This CDR3 reads CATYPAPGPGGDTQYF.

The chain links TRBV24-1 to TRBJ2-2; without DNA, the TCRdb call of TRBD1 cannot be checked. This CDR3 is 15 amino acids long. Germline CDR1 and CDR2: KGHDR and SFDVKD. CDR3 residues: CATSDLTGLVGELFF.

This rearrangement joins TRBV7-9 to TRBJ2-5. Germline CDR1 reads SEHNR; CDR2 reads FQNEAQ (reference sequence). There are 11 residues in the CDR3. The CDR3 sequence is CASSPQETQYF.

The chain carries TRBV15 and TRBJ2-7; no DNA is available, so the TRBD2 call from TCRdb remains unchecked. The CDR3 has 16 residues. Per germline, CDR1 LNHNV and CDR2 YYDKDF (reference sequence). The chain's CDR3 is CATRPGTSGSMDEQYF. Variable domain in full (rest from reference TRBV15 and TRBJ2-7): DAMVIQNPRYQVTQFGKPVTLSCSQTLNHNVMYWYQQKSSQAPKLLFHYYDKDFNNEADTPDNFQSRRPNTSFCFLDIRSPGLGDTAMYLCATRPGTSGSMDEQYFGPGTRLTVT.

The rearrangement joins TRBV29-1 to TRBJ2-6; TCRdb's D call, TRBD2, is unchecked because there is no DNA. Germline V lookup: CDR1 SQVTM, CDR2 ANQGSEA. CDR3 length: 16 residues. CDR3 amino acids: CSVFRTESSGANVLTF.

The V gene is TRBV5-1, the J gene TRBJ2-3; the D call from TCRdb, TRBD1, cannot be confirmed without DNA. The germline V gene encodes CDR1 SGHRS and CDR2 YFSETQ. This CDR3 region has 15 residues. The CDR3 reads CASRQGTVRGDTQYF.

The genes are TRBV10-1 and TRBJ2-1; the D call of TRBD1 rests on TCRdb alone, since no DNA is present to check it. Germline assignment: CDR1 WNHNN and CDR2 SYGVQD (reference sequence). The CDR3 consists of 14 residues. The CDR3 spells CALEGEFLYNEQFF.

The chain is built from TRBV5-6 and TRBJ1-1; TCRdb proposes TRBD1, but this gene call is untestable without DNA. CDR1 and CDR2 from the germline V gene are SGHDT and YYEEEE. The CDR3 sequence is 15 residues long. The CDR3 loop reads CASSLVWGLETEAFF.

The CDR3 sequence is CSATSPRGGYSPLHF. This chain joins TRBV20-1 and TRBJ1-6. CDR3 length equals 15 residues. Germline-derived CDR1 and CDR2 are DFQATT and SNEGSKA (reference sequence).

This chain links TRBV28 with TRBJ2-7; the D gene TCRdb calls, TRBD1, cannot be checked with no DNA. CDR3 length: 15 residues. The germline CDR1 and CDR2 sequences are MDHEN and SYDVKM. CDR3 region: CASSPGPLGHYEQYF.

The rearrangement uses TRBV28 and TRBJ1-5. Germline V gene data show CDR1 as MDHEN and CDR2 as SYDVKM. CDR3 length: 18 residues. The CDR3 loop reads CAVKLRDGLYNSNQPQHF. Combining the CDR3 with reference TRBV28 and TRBJ1-5 gives the whole variable domain DVKVTQSSRYLVKRTGEKVFLECVQDMDHENMFWYRQDPGLGLRLIYFSYDVKMKEKGDIPEGYSVSREKKERFSLILESASTNQTSMYLCAVKLRDGLYNSNQPQHFGDGTRLSIL.

CDR3: CASSLAGRAYEQYF. The chain carries TRBV7-2 and TRBJ2-7. The length of the CDR3 is 14 residues. The germline gives CDR1 SGHTA, CDR2 FQGNSA.

V and J are TRBV28 and TRBJ2-3; the TRBD2 assignment by TCRdb is unverifiable without DNA. Per germline, CDR1 MDHEN and CDR2 SYDVKM. CDR3 length equals 18 residues. CDR3 amino acids: CASSSRDYLTKDTDTQYF.

The chain links TRBV11-2 to TRBJ2-7; TCRdb calls TRBD1, which cannot be checked without DNA. CDR3 length: 15 residues. From germline, CDR1 is SGHAT and CDR2 FQNNGV. The CDR3 region is CASSLVTRGVYEQYF.

The chain combines TRBV29-1 with TRBJ2-4. The CDR3 runs to 11 residues. The germline V gene encodes CDR1 SQVTM and CDR2 ANQGSEA. CDR3 sequence: CSVIAKNIQYF.

The rearrangement uses TRBV20-1 and TRBJ2-7; TCRdb designates TRBD2, a call that cannot be tested without DNA. Germline values: CDR1 DFQATT, CDR2 SNEGSKA (reference sequence). This CDR3 contains 16 residues. The CDR3 sequence is CSARPELALGLGEQYF.

CDR3 sequence: CASSFDGNTIYF. The V call is TRBV7-8, the J call TRBJ1-3. CDR1 SGHVS and CDR2 FQNEAQ come from the germline V gene. There are 12 residues in the CDR3.

The chain couples TRBV7-9 to TRBJ2-7; as DNA is missing, the TRBD1 call by TCRdb cannot be tested. The CDR3 runs 12 residues. Germline values: CDR1 SEHNR, CDR2 FQNEAQ (reference sequence). CDR3 loop: CAIPGVSYEQYF.

The rearrangement uses TRBV11-3 and TRBJ2-3; TCRdb lists TRBD1, though no DNA is available to test this call. Germline CDR1 and CDR2: SGHNT and YENEEA. CDR3 length: 16 residues. This chain's CDR3 is CASSSEPGGATDTQYF. Full variable domain (remainder filled in from reference TRBV11-3 and TRBJ2-3): EAGVVQSPRYKIIEKKQPVAFWCNPISGHNTLYWYLQNLGQGPELLIRYENEEAVDDSQLPKDRFSAERLKGVDSTLKIQPAELGDSAVYLCASSSEPGGATDTQYFGPGTRLTVL.

The gene calls are TRBV20-1 and TRBJ2-6; TCRdb proposes TRBD1, but this gene call is untestable without DNA. CDR3 length: 16 amino acids. Looked up from germline, CDR1 is DFQATT and CDR2 is SNEGSKA (reference sequence). The CDR3 here is CSANDREPSGANVLTF.

J is TRBJ2-4 and V is TRBV28; the D gene TCRdb calls, TRBD2, cannot be checked with no DNA. This CDR3 spans 16 amino acids. Germline CDR1 and CDR2: MDHEN and SYDVKM. The CDR3 here is CASNFPSDGSKNIQYF.

CDR3 region: CASSPSLAGGQETQYF. The chain employs TRBV7-9 and TRBJ2-5; TCRdb reports TRBD2, a call that lacks DNA to check it against. CDR1 is SEHNR and CDR2 is FQNEAQ in the germline V gene (reference sequence). The CDR3 consists of 16 residues. The entire variable domain, with the rest obtained from reference TRBV7-9 and TRBJ2-5, is as follows: DTGVSQNPRHKITKRGQNVTFRCDPISEHNRLYWYRQTLGQGPEFLTYFQNEAQLEKSRLLSDRFSAERPKGSFSTLEIQRTEQGDSAMYLCASSPSLAGGQETQYFGPGTRLLVL.

The chain couples TRBV6-4 to TRBJ2-3. This CDR3 region has 15 residues. The germline V gene encodes CDR1 MRHNA and CDR2 SNTAGT. The CDR3 is CASSEGSGSTDTQYF.

The chain couples TRBV10-3 to TRBJ1-1. Germline values: CDR1 ENHRY, CDR2 SYGVKD. The CDR3 has 15 amino acids. CDR3 in amino acids: CAISEPREMNTEAFF.

This rearrangement joins TRBV7-9 to TRBJ2-7; the D call of TRBD1 rests on TCRdb alone, since no DNA is present to check it. CDR3 size: 16 residues. Germline CDR1 and CDR2: SEHNR and FQNEAQ (reference sequence). The CDR3 region is CASSSIRTGVSYEQYF.

The rearrangement uses TRBV10-1 and TRBJ1-1; TCRdb's D call of TRBD1 is untestable without DNA. This CDR3 spans 14 amino acids. In germline, CDR1 is WNHNN, CDR2 SYGVQD (reference sequence). The CDR3 sequence is CASSEVGGGRGAFF.

V gene TRBV6-5 combines with J gene TRBJ2-7. CDR1 is MNHEY and CDR2 is SVGAGI in the germline V gene. The CDR3 consists of 17 residues. The CDR3 sequence is CASSYFHGDSFSYEQYF.

This chain joins TRBV7-9 and TRBJ1-3. The CDR3 sequence is 16 residues long. Germline V lookup: CDR1 SEHNR, CDR2 FQNEAQ (reference sequence). This CDR3 is CASSLALVQAGNTIYF. Variable domain in full (rest from reference TRBV7-9 and TRBJ1-3): DTGVSQNPRHKITKRGQNVTFRCDPISEHNRLYWYRQTLGQGPEFLTYFQNEAQLEKSRLLSDRFSAERPKGSFSTLEIQRTEQGDSAMYLCASSLALVQAGNTIYFGEGSWLTVV.

The rearrangement joins TRBV20-1 to TRBJ1-5. Germline loops: CDR1 DFQATT, CDR2 SNEGSKA (reference sequence). The CDR3 is made up of 16 amino acids. The chain's CDR3 is CSARASEGGDYQPQHF.